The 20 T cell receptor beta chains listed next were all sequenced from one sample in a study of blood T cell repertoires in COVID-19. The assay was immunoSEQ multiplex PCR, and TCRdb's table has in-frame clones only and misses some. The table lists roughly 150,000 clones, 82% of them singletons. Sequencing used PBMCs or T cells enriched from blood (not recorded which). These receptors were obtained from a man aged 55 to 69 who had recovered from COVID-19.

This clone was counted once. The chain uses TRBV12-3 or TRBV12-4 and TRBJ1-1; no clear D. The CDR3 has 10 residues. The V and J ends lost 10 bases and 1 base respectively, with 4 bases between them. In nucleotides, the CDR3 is TGTGCCACCGGGAACACTGAAGCTTTCTTT. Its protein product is CATGNTEAFF.

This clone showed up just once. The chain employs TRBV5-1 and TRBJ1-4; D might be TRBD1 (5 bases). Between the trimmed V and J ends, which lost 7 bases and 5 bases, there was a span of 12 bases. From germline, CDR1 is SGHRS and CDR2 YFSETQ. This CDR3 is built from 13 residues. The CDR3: CASRDSENEKLFF. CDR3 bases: TGCGCCAGCCGAGACAGTGAAAATGAAAAACTGTTTTTT.

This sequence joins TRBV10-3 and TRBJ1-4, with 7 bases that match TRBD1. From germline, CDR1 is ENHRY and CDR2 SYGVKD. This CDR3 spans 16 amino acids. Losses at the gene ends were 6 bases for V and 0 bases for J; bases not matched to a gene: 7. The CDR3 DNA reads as TGTGCCATCAGCGTCGGGGACAGCCCAACTAATGAAAAACTGTTTTTT. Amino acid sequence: CAISVGDSPTNEKLFF.

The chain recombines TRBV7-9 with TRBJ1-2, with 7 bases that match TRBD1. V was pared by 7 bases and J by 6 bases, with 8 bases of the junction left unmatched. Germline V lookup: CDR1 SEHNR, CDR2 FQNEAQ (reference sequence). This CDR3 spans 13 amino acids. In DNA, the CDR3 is TGTGCCAGCACCCCAGGGGGATTGGATGGCTACACCTTC. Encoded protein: CASTPGGLDGYTF.

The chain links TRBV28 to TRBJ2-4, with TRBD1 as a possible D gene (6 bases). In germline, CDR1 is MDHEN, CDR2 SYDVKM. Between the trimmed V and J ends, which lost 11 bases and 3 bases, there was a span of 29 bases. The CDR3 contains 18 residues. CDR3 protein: CAGQGKAGLGVGKNIQYF. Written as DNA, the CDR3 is TGTGCCGGCCAGGGGAAGGCAGGGTTAGGTGTGGGCAAAAACATTCAGTACTTC.

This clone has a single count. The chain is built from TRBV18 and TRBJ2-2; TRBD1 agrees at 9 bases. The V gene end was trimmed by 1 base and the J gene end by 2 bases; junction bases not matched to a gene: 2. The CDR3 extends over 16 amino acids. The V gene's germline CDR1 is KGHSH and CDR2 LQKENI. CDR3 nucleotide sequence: TGTGCCAGCTCACCACTACAGGGGGCAAACACCGGGGAGCTGTTTTTT. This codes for CASSPLQGANTGELFF.

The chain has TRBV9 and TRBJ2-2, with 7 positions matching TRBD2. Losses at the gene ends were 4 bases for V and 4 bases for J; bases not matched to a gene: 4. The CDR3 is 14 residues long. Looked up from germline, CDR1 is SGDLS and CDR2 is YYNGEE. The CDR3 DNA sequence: TGTGCCAGCAGCCGGGAGGTGCCCACCGGGGAGCTGTTTTTT. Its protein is CASSREVPTGELFF.

This CDR3 is CASSPGLVYEQYF. The CDR3 region has the DNA TGTGCCAGCAGTCCCGGACTAGTCTACGAGCAGTACTTC. The J gene is TRBJ2-7, the V gene TRBV28, with 7 nucleotides matching TRBD2. The V gene end was trimmed by 5 bases and the J gene end by 3 bases; junction bases not matched to a gene: 4. The CDR3 runs to 13 residues. The germline V gene has CDR1 MDHEN and CDR2 SYDVKM.

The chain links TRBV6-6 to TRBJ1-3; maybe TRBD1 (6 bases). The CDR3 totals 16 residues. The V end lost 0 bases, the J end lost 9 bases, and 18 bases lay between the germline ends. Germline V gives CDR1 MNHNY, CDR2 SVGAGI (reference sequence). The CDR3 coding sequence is TGTGCCAGCAGTTACTCGATAGGGGGTCTGGCGAGCACCATATATTTT. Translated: CASSYSIGGLASTIYF.

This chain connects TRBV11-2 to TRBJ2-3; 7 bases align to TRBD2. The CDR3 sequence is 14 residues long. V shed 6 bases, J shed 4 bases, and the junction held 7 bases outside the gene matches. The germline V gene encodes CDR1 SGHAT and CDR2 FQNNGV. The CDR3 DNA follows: TGTGCCAGCAGGTGGGGGGGGAGGTCAGATACGCAGTATTTT. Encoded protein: CASRWGGRSDTQYF. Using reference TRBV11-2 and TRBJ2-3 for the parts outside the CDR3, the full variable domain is EAGVAQSPRYKIIEKRQSVAFWCNPISGHATLYWYQQILGQGPKLLIQFQNNGVVDDSQLPKDRFSAERLKGVDSTLKIQPAKLEDSAVYLCASRWGGRSDTQYFGPGTRLTVL.

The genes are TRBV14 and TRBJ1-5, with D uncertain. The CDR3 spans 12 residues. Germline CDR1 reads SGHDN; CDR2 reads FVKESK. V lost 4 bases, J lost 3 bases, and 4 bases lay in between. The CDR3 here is CASSRANQPQHF. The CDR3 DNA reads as TGTGCCAGCAGCCGGGCCAATCAGCCCCAGCATTTT. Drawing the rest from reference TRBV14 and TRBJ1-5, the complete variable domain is EAGVTQFPSHSVIEKGQTVTLRCDPISGHDNLYWYRRVMGKEIKFLLHFVKESKQDESGMPNNRFLAERTGGTYSTLKVQPAELEDSGVYFCASSRANQPQHFGDGTRLSIL.

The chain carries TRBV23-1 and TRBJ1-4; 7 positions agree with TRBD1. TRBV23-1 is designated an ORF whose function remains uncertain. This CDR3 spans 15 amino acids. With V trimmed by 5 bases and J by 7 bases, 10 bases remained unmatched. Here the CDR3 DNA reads TGCGCCAGCAGTTGGGACAGTGGGTATGGTGAAAAACTGTTTTTT. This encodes CASSWDSGYGEKLFF.

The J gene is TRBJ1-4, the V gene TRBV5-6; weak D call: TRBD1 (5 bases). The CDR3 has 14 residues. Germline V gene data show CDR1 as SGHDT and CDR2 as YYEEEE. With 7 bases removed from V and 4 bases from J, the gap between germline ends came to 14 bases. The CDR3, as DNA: TGTGCCAGCGGCCAGGGACTTAATAATGAAAAACTGTTTTTT. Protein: CASGQGLNNEKLFF.

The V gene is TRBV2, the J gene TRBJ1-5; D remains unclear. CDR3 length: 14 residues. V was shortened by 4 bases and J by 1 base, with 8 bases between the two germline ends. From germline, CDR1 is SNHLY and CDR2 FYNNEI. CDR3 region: CASSVELSNQPQHF. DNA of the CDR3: TGTGCCAGCAGTGTAGAGTTGAGCAATCAGCCCCAGCATTTT.

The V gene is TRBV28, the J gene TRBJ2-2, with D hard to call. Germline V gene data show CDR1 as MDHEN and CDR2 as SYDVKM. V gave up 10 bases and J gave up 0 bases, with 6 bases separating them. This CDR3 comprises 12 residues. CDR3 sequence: CATDSNTGELFF. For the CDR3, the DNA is TGTGCCACCGACTCGAACACCGGGGAGCTGTTTTTT. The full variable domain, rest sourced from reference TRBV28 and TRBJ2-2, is DVKVTQSSRYLVKRTGEKVFLECVQDMDHENMFWYRQDPGLGLRLIYFSYDVKMKEKGDIPEGYSVSREKKERFSLILESASTNQTSMYLCATDSNTGELFFGEGSRLTVL.

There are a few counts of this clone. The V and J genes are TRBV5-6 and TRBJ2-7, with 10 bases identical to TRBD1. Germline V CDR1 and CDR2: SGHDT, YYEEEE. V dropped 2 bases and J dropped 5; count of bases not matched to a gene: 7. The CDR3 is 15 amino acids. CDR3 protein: CASSFSDRGENEQYF. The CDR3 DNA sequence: TGTGCCAGCAGCTTTTCGGACAGGGGGGAAAACGAGCAGTACTTC.

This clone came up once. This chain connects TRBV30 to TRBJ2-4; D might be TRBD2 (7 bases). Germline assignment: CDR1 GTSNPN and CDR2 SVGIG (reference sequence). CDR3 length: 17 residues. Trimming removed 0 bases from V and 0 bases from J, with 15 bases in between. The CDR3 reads CAWSVGGGGLAKNIQYF. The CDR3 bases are TGTGCCTGGAGTGTTGGAGGGGGGGGCTTAGCCAAAAACATTCAGTACTTC.

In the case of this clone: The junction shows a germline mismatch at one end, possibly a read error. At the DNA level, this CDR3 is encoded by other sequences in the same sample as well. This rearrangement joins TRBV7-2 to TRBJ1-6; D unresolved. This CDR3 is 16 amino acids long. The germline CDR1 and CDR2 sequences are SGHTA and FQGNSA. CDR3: CASSLAGFTGNSPLHF. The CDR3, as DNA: TGTGCCAGCAGCCTGGCGGGGTTTACGGGAAATTCGCCCCTCCACTTT.

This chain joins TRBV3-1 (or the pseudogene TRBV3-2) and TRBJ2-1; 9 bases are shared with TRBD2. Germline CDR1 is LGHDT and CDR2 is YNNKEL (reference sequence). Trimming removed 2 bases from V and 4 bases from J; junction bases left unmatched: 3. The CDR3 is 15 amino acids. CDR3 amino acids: CASSQKLAGYNEQFF. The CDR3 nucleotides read TGTGCCAGCAGCCAAAAACTAGCGGGTTACAATGAGCAGTTCTTC.

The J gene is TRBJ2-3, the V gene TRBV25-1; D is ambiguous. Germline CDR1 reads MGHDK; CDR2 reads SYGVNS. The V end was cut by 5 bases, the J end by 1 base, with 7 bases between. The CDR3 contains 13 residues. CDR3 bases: TGTGCCAGCAGTTCCCCAGGCACAGATACGCAGTATTTT. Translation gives CASSSPGTDTQYF.